This T cell receptor beta chain comes out of a study of control samples from healthy donors and cancer patients. The method was immunoSEQ multiplex PCR; TCRdb's version includes in-frame clones alone and lacks a portion of them. Of about 160,000 clones in the sample, 70% to 90% are singletons; the top ten hold 12%. This CDR3 is built from 14 residues. V was pared by 5 bases and J by 4 bases, with 14 bases between. Germline CDR1 MNHNY, CDR2 SVGAGI (reference sequence). The chain has TRBV6-6 and TRBJ1-2, with D perhaps matching TRBD1 (6 bases). This receptor was obtained from a man in his thirties or forties in good health. Sample: blood. CDR3 nucleotide sequence: TGTGCCAGCAGTCGGGGGCAGGTGCTCTATGGCTACACCTTC. Translation: CASSRGQVLYGYTF.